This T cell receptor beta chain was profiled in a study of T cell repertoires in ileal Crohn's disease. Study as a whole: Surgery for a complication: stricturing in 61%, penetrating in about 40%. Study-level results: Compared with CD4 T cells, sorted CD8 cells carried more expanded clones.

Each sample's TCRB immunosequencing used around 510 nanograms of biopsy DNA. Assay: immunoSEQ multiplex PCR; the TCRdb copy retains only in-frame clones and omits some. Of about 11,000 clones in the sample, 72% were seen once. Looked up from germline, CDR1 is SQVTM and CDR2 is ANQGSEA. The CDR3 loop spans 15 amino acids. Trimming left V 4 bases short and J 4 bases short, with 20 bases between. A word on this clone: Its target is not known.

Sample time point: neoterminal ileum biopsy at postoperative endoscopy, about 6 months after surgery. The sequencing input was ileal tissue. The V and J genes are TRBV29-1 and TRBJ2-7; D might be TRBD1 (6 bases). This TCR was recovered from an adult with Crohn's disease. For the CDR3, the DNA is TGCAGCGTTGCGGGATCGGAACAGGGTTCGTACGAGCAGTACTTC. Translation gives CSVAGSEQGSYEQYF.